This T cell receptor beta chain was obtained from a study of T cells in Graves' hyperthyroidism and ophthalmopathy. Findings and limits, study-wide: Most thyroid clonotypes expanded above 0.001 appeared in blood too.

Amplified regions were TCR beta CDR3 sequences from RNA transcripts. With the HTBI primer set, the TCR CDR3 went through a first round of RT-PCR. TCRdb passed the multiplex PCR reads through MiXCR, listing each CDR3 protein once. The sample holds about 360,000 distinct CDR3 sequences, 13% seen once. Germline lookup yields CDR1 SGHAT and CDR2 FQDESV (reference sequence). The CDR3 has 15 residues. With 0 bases removed from V and 10 bases from J, the gap between germline ends came to 13 bases. Ten or more counts support this clonotype. Its antigen is not known. The material sequenced was blood. The rearrangement links TRBV11-1 to TRBJ1-6; no reliable D call. The sequence came from a woman between 18 and 30 years old with Graves' hyperthyroidism. CDR3 bases: TGTGCCAGCAGCTTAGCCGCTGGGGTTGCCTCACCCCTCCACTTT. This translates into CASSLAAGVASPLHF.